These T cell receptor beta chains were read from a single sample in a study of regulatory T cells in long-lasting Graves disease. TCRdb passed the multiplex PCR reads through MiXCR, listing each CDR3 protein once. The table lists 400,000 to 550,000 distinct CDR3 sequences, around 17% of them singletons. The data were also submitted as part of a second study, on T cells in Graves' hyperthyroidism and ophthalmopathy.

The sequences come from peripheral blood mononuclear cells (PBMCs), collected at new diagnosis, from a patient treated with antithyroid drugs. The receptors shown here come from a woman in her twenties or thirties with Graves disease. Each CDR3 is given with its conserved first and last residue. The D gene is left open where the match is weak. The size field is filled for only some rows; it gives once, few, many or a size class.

CDR3nt: TGCGCCAGCAGTCCCGGGACAGGGTCGATGGGAACTGAAGCTTTCTTT
CDR3aa: CASSPGTGSMGTEAFF
abundance: NA
v_gene: TRBV5-1
d_gene: TRBD1
j_gene: TRBJ1-1

CDR3nt: TGTGCCAGCAGAAGACAGGGGGGCGGCTCTGGGGCCAACGTCCTGACTTTC
CDR3aa: CASRRQGGGSGANVLTF
abundance: many
v_gene: TRBV2
d_gene: TRBD1
j_gene: TRBJ2-6

CDR3nt: TGTGCCAGCAGCTTAGACCCCAGTCCTTCTGGGGCCAACGTCCTGACTTTC
CDR3aa: CASSLDPSPSGANVLTF
abundance: NA
v_gene: TRBV7-9
d_gene: NA
j_gene: TRBJ2-6

CDR3nt: TGTGCCAGCACCTTACAAAGAGGGAACCTCTATGGCTACACCTTC
CDR3aa: CASTLQRGNLYGYTF
abundance: many
v_gene: TRBV6-2/TRBV6-3
d_gene: NA
j_gene: TRBJ1-2

CDR3nt: TGTGCCAGCAGTTTATTACGGGGCGGGAGAACAGATACGCAGTATTTT
CDR3aa: CASSLLRGGRTDTQYF
abundance: many
v_gene: TRBV28
d_gene: TRBD2
j_gene: TRBJ2-3

CDR3nt: TGTGCCAGCAAAGACAGGGTTTATTCACCCCTCCACTTT
CDR3aa: CASKDRVYSPLHF
abundance: NA
v_gene: TRBV12-3/TRBV12-4
d_gene: TRBD1
j_gene: TRBJ1-6

CDR3nt: TGCAGCGTTGAGGTCCCGACTAGCGGGAGAGAAGAGACCCAGTACTTC
CDR3aa: CSVEVPTSGREETQYF
abundance: many
v_gene: TRBV29-1
d_gene: TRBD2
j_gene: TRBJ2-5

CDR3nt: TGCAGACAGGGGTTGAGCACTGAAGCCTTCTTT
CDR3aa: CRQGLSTEAFF
abundance: many
v_gene: TRBV20-1
d_gene: TRBD1
j_gene: TRBJ1-1

CDR3nt: TGTGCCAGCAGCGACGGGACTAGCGGGAGGGGGGATGAGCAGTTCTTC
CDR3aa: CASSDGTSGRGDEQFF
abundance: NA
v_gene: TRBV7-9
d_gene: TRBD2
j_gene: TRBJ2-1

CDR3nt: TGTGCCACCAGTGGCGCCGGGACAGGCCAAGAGACCCAGTACTTC
CDR3aa: CATSGAGTGQETQYF
abundance: many
v_gene: TRBV24-1
d_gene: TRBD1
j_gene: TRBJ2-5

CDR3nt: TGTGCCAGCCAGTACTACGTGGGCACAGATACGCAGTATTTT
CDR3aa: CASQYYVGTDTQYF
abundance: many
v_gene: TRBV28
d_gene: NA
j_gene: TRBJ2-3

CDR3nt: TGTGCCAGTAGCACCTATTGGCAGGGGGGCAGCACAGATACGCAGTATTTT
CDR3aa: CASSTYWQGGSTDTQYF
abundance: few
v_gene: TRBV19
d_gene: NA
j_gene: TRBJ2-3

CDR3nt: TGCAGTGCTGCCGGGACAGGGGGCGCAGGTTACAATGAGCAGTTCTTC
CDR3aa: CSAAGTGGAGYNEQFF
abundance: many
v_gene: TRBV20-1
d_gene: TRBD1
j_gene: TRBJ2-1

CDR3nt: TGTGCCAGCAGTCCGAGAGTCGGGACTAGCGGGATCGTTCAGTACTTC
CDR3aa: CASSPRVGTSGIVQYF
abundance: many
v_gene: TRBV28
d_gene: TRBD2
j_gene: TRBJ2-4

CDR3nt: TGTGCCACCAGCAGTGGGACAATACCCATTCAGTACTTC
CDR3aa: CATSSGTIPIQYF
abundance: few
v_gene: TRBV15
d_gene: NA
j_gene: TRBJ2-4

CDR3nt: TGTGCCAGCAGGGACAGGGAGCAGTTCTTC
CDR3aa: CASRDREQFF
abundance: many
v_gene: TRBV28
d_gene: TRBD1
j_gene: TRBJ2-1

CDR3nt: TGTGCCAGCAGTGTTCAGCCCCCTTACGAGCAGTACTTC
CDR3aa: CASSVQPPYEQYF
abundance: many
v_gene: TRBV2
d_gene: NA
j_gene: TRBJ2-7

CDR3nt: TGTGCCATCAGTGAGTCAGAAAGCTATGGCTACACCTTC
CDR3aa: CAISESESYGYTF
abundance: many
v_gene: TRBV10-3
d_gene: NA
j_gene: TRBJ1-2

CDR3nt: TGTGCCAGCAGCGCCGGACTAGCGGGCACCGGGGAGCTGTTTTTT
CDR3aa: CASSAGLAGTGELFF
abundance: NA
v_gene: TRBV5-4
d_gene: TRBD2
j_gene: TRBJ2-2

CDR3nt: TGTGCCAGCGCCTCCGGGGGGAGTCAAGACACCGGGGAGCTGTTTTTT
CDR3aa: CASASGGSQDTGELFF
abundance: NA
v_gene: TRBV5-4
d_gene: TRBD2
j_gene: TRBJ2-2

CDR3nt: TGTGCCAGCATCGCAGCTGTGGCTGGCGGGGCCCCCTACGAGCAGTACTTC
CDR3aa: CASIAAVAGGAPYEQYF
abundance: many
v_gene: TRBV5-5
d_gene: NA
j_gene: TRBJ2-7

CDR3nt: TGTGCCACGGGGGCGGGAGGGTACAATGAGCAGTTCTTC
CDR3aa: CATGAGGYNEQFF
abundance: many
v_gene: TRBV27
d_gene: TRBD2
j_gene: TRBJ2-1

CDR3nt: TGTGCCAGCAGCTTAGGATTCGATGAAGCTTTCTTT
CDR3aa: CASSLGFDEAFF
abundance: NA
v_gene: TRBV7-9
d_gene: NA
j_gene: TRBJ1-1

CDR3nt: TGCGCCAGCAGCTTGAGACTAGCGGGAAACACAGATACGCAGTATTTT
CDR3aa: CASSLRLAGNTDTQYF
abundance: many
v_gene: TRBV5-1
d_gene: TRBD2
j_gene: TRBJ2-3

CDR3nt: TGTGCCTGGAGTGTACAGCTAGACTCCTACGAGCAGTACTTC
CDR3aa: CAWSVQLDSYEQYF
abundance: many
v_gene: TRBV30
d_gene: NA
j_gene: TRBJ2-7

CDR3nt: TGCAGTGCTCCTAGGGACGTCCCTTCTGCCGAGCAGTACTTC
CDR3aa: CSAPRDVPSAEQYF
abundance: few
v_gene: TRBV20-1
d_gene: NA
j_gene: TRBJ2-7

CDR3nt: TGCAGCGTTGAAGATCGGTTCTCTGGGGGGTTTAGCACAGATACGCAGTATTTT
CDR3aa: CSVEDRFSGGFSTDTQYF
abundance: many
v_gene: TRBV29-1
d_gene: NA
j_gene: TRBJ2-3

CDR3nt: TGTGCCAGCAGCGTGACTAGCGGGAGGTCCTACAATGAGCAGTTCTTC
CDR3aa: CASSVTSGRSYNEQFF
abundance: many
v_gene: TRBV11-1
d_gene: TRBD2
j_gene: TRBJ2-1

CDR3nt: TGTGCCAGCAGCCCACCCGCCCCGAGTGTTCAAGAGACCCAGTACTTC
CDR3aa: CASSPPAPSVQETQYF
abundance: many
v_gene: TRBV7-9
d_gene: NA
j_gene: TRBJ2-5

CDR3nt: TGTGCCAGCATCTTTAGCGGGAGGCCCGAGCATGAGCAGTTCTTC
CDR3aa: CASIFSGRPEHEQFF
abundance: many
v_gene: TRBV28
d_gene: TRBD2
j_gene: TRBJ2-1

CDR3nt: TGTGCCAGCAGTGATTTGCTGAACACAGATACGCAGTATTTT
CDR3aa: CASSDLLNTDTQYF
abundance: many
v_gene: TRBV2
d_gene: NA
j_gene: TRBJ2-3

CDR3nt: TGCGCCAGCAGCCGACCCCAGGGCGACGAGCAGTACTTC
CDR3aa: CASSRPQGDEQYF
abundance: many
v_gene: TRBV10-1
d_gene: NA
j_gene: TRBJ2-7

CDR3nt: TGCAGTGCTTGGGACAATGCGGGCACCGGGGAGCTGTTTTTT
CDR3aa: CSAWDNAGTGELFF
abundance: NA
v_gene: TRBV20-1
d_gene: NA
j_gene: TRBJ2-2

CDR3nt: TGCGCCAGCAGCTCGGGACATTTACAAGAGACCCAGTACTTC
CDR3aa: CASSSGHLQETQYF
abundance: NA
v_gene: TRBV5-1
d_gene: NA
j_gene: TRBJ2-5

CDR3nt: TGTGCCAGCAGTTACCGTAGGAGAAGCTCCTGCGAGCAGTACTTC
CDR3aa: CASSYRRRSSCEQYF
abundance: once
v_gene: TRBV6-2/TRBV6-3
d_gene: NA
j_gene: TRBJ2-7

CDR3nt: TGTGCCAGCAGTCCCGGGGGGGCGCGGAGTGAGCAGTTCTTC
CDR3aa: CASSPGGARSEQFF
abundance: many
v_gene: TRBV6-2/TRBV6-3
d_gene: TRBD2
j_gene: TRBJ2-1

CDR3nt: TGTGCCAGCAGCTTCAATCTCGAAGACTTAGACCTAGCCAAAAACATTCAGTACTTC
CDR3aa: CASSFNLEDLDLAKNIQYF
abundance: many
v_gene: TRBV11-2
d_gene: NA
j_gene: TRBJ2-4

CDR3nt: TGTGCCAGCTCCCCCCGGGGAAGAGATAATTCACCCCTCCACTTT
CDR3aa: CASSPRGRDNSPLHF
abundance: once
v_gene: TRBV18
d_gene: NA
j_gene: TRBJ1-6

CDR3nt: TGCGCCAGCAGCTTCGGAAGGGGAGGCTACACCTTC
CDR3aa: CASSFGRGGYTF
abundance: NA
v_gene: TRBV5-1
d_gene: NA
j_gene: TRBJ1-2

CDR3nt: TGTGCCAGCAGCACCGGGCCTGGGAACACCATATATTTT
CDR3aa: CASSTGPGNTIYF
abundance: many
v_gene: TRBV11-2
d_gene: NA
j_gene: TRBJ1-3

CDR3nt: TGTGCCAGTATAGACACCACGAACACCGGGGAGCTGTTTTTT
CDR3aa: CASIDTTNTGELFF
abundance: NA
v_gene: TRBV19
d_gene: NA
j_gene: TRBJ2-2

CDR3nt: TGTGCCACCAGCACCCCGACAGGAAAGAGGCGGGAGAGGACAGATACGCAGTATTTT
CDR3aa: CATSTPTGKRRERTDTQYF
abundance: many
v_gene: TRBV15
d_gene: NA
j_gene: TRBJ2-3

CDR3nt: TGTGTATCCGAGGGGGACGGCGGGGAGCTGTTTTTT
CDR3aa: CVSEGDGGELFF
abundance: NA
v_gene: TRBV11-1
d_gene: NA
j_gene: TRBJ2-2

CDR3nt: TGTGCCAGCAGTTTGGGACTAGGGTGGGGCCAAGAGACCCAGTACTTC
CDR3aa: CASSLGLGWGQETQYF
abundance: many
v_gene: TRBV28
d_gene: TRBD2
j_gene: TRBJ2-5

CDR3nt: TGTGCCAGCAGCTTAGTTGATACAGATACGCAGTATTTT
CDR3aa: CASSLVDTDTQYF
abundance: many
v_gene: TRBV7-2
d_gene: NA
j_gene: TRBJ2-3

CDR3nt: TGCGCCAGCAAGGGCCGGGGACTAGCGTACAATGAGCAGTTCTTC
CDR3aa: CASKGRGLAYNEQFF
abundance: NA
v_gene: TRBV5-1
d_gene: TRBD2
j_gene: TRBJ2-1

CDR3nt: TGTGCCAGCCAAGGGGGCTGGGGCACAGATACGCAGTATTTT
CDR3aa: CASQGGWGTDTQYF
abundance: NA
v_gene: TRBV2
d_gene: TRBD1
j_gene: TRBJ2-3

CDR3nt: TGTGCCAGCAGCACCCGGGGAGCGCCCTATGGCTACACCTTC
CDR3aa: CASSTRGAPYGYTF
abundance: many
v_gene: TRBV7-8
d_gene: NA
j_gene: TRBJ1-2

CDR3nt: TGTGCCATCAGTGAGGGGGGACAGGGAAGTTCACCCCTCCACTTT
CDR3aa: CAISEGGQGSSPLHF
abundance: NA
v_gene: TRBV10-3
d_gene: TRBD1
j_gene: TRBJ1-6

CDR3nt: TGTGCCATCACGACAGGGTCAGCGTACGAGCAGTACTTC
CDR3aa: CAITTGSAYEQYF
abundance: many
v_gene: TRBV10-3
d_gene: TRBD1
j_gene: TRBJ2-7

CDR3nt: TGTGCCAGCAGTTCACTAGCGGGAGTGGGGCACACAGATACGCAGTATTTT
CDR3aa: CASSSLAGVGHTDTQYF
abundance: few
v_gene: TRBV28
d_gene: TRBD2
j_gene: TRBJ2-3

CDR3nt: TGTGCCAGCAGCAATCCGGGTATAACTGAAGCTTTCTTT
CDR3aa: CASSNPGITEAFF
abundance: few
v_gene: TRBV28
d_gene: NA
j_gene: TRBJ1-1

CDR3nt: TGTGCCAGCAGCCCAGTCGAGCCAGCTAACTATGGCTACACCTTC
CDR3aa: CASSPVEPANYGYTF
abundance: NA
v_gene: TRBV7-2
d_gene: NA
j_gene: TRBJ1-2

CDR3nt: TGTGCCAGCAGTGAAGCGCTTCAGTACTTC
CDR3aa: CASSEALQYF
abundance: NA
v_gene: TRBV2
d_gene: NA
j_gene: TRBJ2-7

CDR3nt: TGTGCCAGCAGCCAGAGTGTCACTGAAGCTTTCTTT
CDR3aa: CASSQSVTEAFF
abundance: many
v_gene: TRBV3-1
d_gene: NA
j_gene: TRBJ1-1

CDR3nt: TGTGCCAGCAGTGAAGGTGGCGGGGCCTACAATGAGCAGTTCTTC
CDR3aa: CASSEGGGAYNEQFF
abundance: many
v_gene: TRBV2
d_gene: NA
j_gene: TRBJ2-1

CDR3nt: TGTGCCGGCAGTGGCAGACGAGCAACTAATGAAAAACTGTTTTTT
CDR3aa: CAGSGRRATNEKLFF
abundance: NA
v_gene: TRBV27
d_gene: NA
j_gene: TRBJ1-4

CDR3nt: TGTGCCAGCAAACTGAGCGTGGGACCTTCTACGCCCCAGCATTTT
CDR3aa: CASKLSVGPSTPQHF
abundance: NA
v_gene: TRBV27
d_gene: NA
j_gene: TRBJ1-5

CDR3nt: TGTGCCAGCAAACCTGGGACTAGCGGGCCCTCGCTCGGTGAGCAGTTCTTC
CDR3aa: CASKPGTSGPSLGEQFF
abundance: many
v_gene: TRBV27
d_gene: TRBD2
j_gene: TRBJ2-1